The 6 T cell receptor beta chains below come from one sample, sequenced in a study of tumor-infiltrating lymphocytes in primary liver carcinoma. Germline DNA was extracted alongside blood RNA, which was obtained from unsorted whole blood. Priming with a constant-region primer yielded TCR beta cDNA from 450 to 550 ng total RNA. ARM-PCR was slightly modified, and three nested multiplex PCR rounds with it gave rise to the TCR beta libraries. Both of the initial two PCR rounds ran for around 9 cycles and employed TRBV1-TRBV30 forward primers alongside a C-beta reverse primer. Via MiXCR, TCRdb re-called the multiplex PCR reads, giving one row per CDR3 protein. The sample yields 180,000 or so distinct CDR3 sequences, about 60% seen once. Sequencing used peripheral blood. These TCRs come from a man in his forties or fifties with primary liver carcinoma and hepatitis B virus infection.

On this clonotype: A read error is possible here, since a much larger clone lies one base away. The chain joins TRBV11-2 to TRBJ1-4, with D possibly TRBD1 on 5 matching bases. Trimming left V 7 bases short and J 5 bases short, with 8 bases between. CDR1 is SGHAT and CDR2 is FQNNGV in the germline V gene. The CDR3 spans 12 residues. CDR3 amino acids: CASNWDNEKLFF. The DNA for the CDR3 is TGTGCCAGCAACTGGGACAATGAAAAACTGTTTTTT.

About this clonotype: A junction end diverges from the germline sequence, so it may reflect a read error. The rearrangement links TRBV11-3 to TRBJ2-1; D is possibly TRBD2 (6 bases). This CDR3 has 15 residues. Germline-derived CDR1 and CDR2 are SGHNT and YENEEA. The CDR3 sequence is CACSSRRAETYEQFF. The CDR3 coding sequence is TGTGCCTGCAGCTCCCGGAGGGCGGAAACGTATGAGCAGTTCTTC.

As to this clonotype: Possible read error: a much larger clone is one base away. The chain combines TRBV6-2 or TRBV6-3 with TRBJ2-3; 12 bases fit TRBD2. CDR1 and CDR2 (germline): MNHEY, SVGEGT. The CDR3 runs to 15 residues. The CDR3 protein is CPSSSPSGRADTQYF. The CDR3 DNA follows: TGTCCCAGCAGTTCCCCTAGCGGGAGGGCAGATACGCAGTATTTT.

About this clonotype itself: Relative to the germline gene, one junction end is altered; a read error may explain this. This chain uses TRBV5-6 with TRBJ2-5, with D uncertain. The CDR3 length is 11 residues. Germline lookup yields CDR1 SGHDT and CDR2 YYEEEE. The CDR3: CATSARETQYF. In nucleotides, the CDR3 is TGTGCCACCAGCGCAAGAGAGACCCAGTACTTC.

The rearrangement links TRBV7-2 to TRBJ2-1, with D possibly TRBD2 on 6 matching bases. The CDR3 has 14 amino acids. Germline loops: CDR1 SGHTA, CDR2 FQGNSA. The V gene lost 0 bases and the J gene lost 10 bases, with 13 bases spanning the gap. Here the CDR3 reads CASSLAPGAREQFF. CDR3 DNA: TGTGCCAGCAGCTTAGCCCCGGGAGCTAGGGAGCAGTTCTTC. Supplemented by reference TRBV7-2 and TRBJ2-1, the full variable domain reads GAGVSQSPSNKVTEKGKDVELRCDPISGHTALYWYRQSLGQGLEFLIYFQGNSAPDKSGLPSDRFSAERTGGSVSTLTIQRTQQEDSAVYLCASSLAPGAREQFFGPGTRLTVL.

The J gene is TRBJ1-5, the V gene TRBV6-5; D gene ambiguous. The CDR3 contains 13 residues. Germline CDR1 and CDR2: MNHEY and SVGAGI. V was cut by 9 bases and J by 0 bases, with 9 bases left in between. The CDR3, as DNA: TGTGCCAGTCAGTCTTATAGCAATCAGCCCCAGCATTTT. The encoded protein is CASQSYSNQPQHF.